This passage covers 14 T cell receptor beta chains from one sample sequenced in a study of immune evolution from preneoplasia to lung adenocarcinoma. Libraries were prepared by immunoSEQ multiplex PCR; TCRdb keeps only in-frame clonotypes and omits some of them. The table lists 9,000 to 10,000 clones, around 89% of them singletons. What was sequenced was FFPE invasive lung adenocarcinoma tissue. These receptors were taken from a person aged 65 to 85 with invasive lung adenocarcinoma. Some clones in this sample may be carry-over from other donors' samples.

The chain has TRBV2 and TRBJ2-1; D is undetermined. The CDR3 is 11 residues long. CDR1 is SNHLY and CDR2 is FYNNEI in the germline V gene. The V end lost 8 bases, the J end lost 0 bases, and 2 bases lay between the germline ends. The CDR3 DNA reads as TGTGCCAGCGGCTCCTACAATGAGCAGTTCTTC. Translating it yields CASGSYNEQFF.

By its share, this clone is medium-sized. The chain uses TRBV28 and TRBJ1-2, with TRBD1 matching over 10 bases. The length of the CDR3 is 14 residues. J was trimmed by 3 bases and V by 5 bases; bases with no gene match: 3. Germline V gene sequence: CDR1 MDHEN, CDR2 SYDVKM. The CDR3: CASSPGTGDYGYTF. The CDR3 nucleotides are TGTGCCAGCAGTCCCGGGACAGGGGACTATGGCTACACCTTC.

This sequence joins TRBV6-1 and TRBJ1-2; TRBD1 agrees at 7 bases. This CDR3 spans 14 amino acids. V lost 6 bases and J lost 2; bases outside the gene matches: 6. Germline assignment: CDR1 MNHNS and CDR2 SASEGT. This CDR3 reads CASRDWGQNYGYTF. Written as DNA, the CDR3 is TGTGCCAGCAGAGATTGGGGACAGAACTATGGCTACACCTTC.

The genes are TRBV5-1 and TRBJ1-1, with a weak D call TRBD1 (5 bases). From germline, CDR1 is SGHRS and CDR2 YFSETQ. Deletions cut 4 bases from V and 3 bases from J, with 13 bases between. The CDR3 spans 14 residues. CDR3 amino acids: CASSTAGVDTEAFF. Written as DNA, the CDR3 is TGCGCCAGCAGCACCGCGGGGGTCGACACTGAAGCTTTCTTT. The whole variable domain, remainder taken from reference TRBV5-1 and TRBJ1-1, is KAGVTQTPRYLIKTRGQQVTLSCSPISGHRSVSWYQQTPGQGLQFLFEYFSETQRNKGNFPGRFSGRQFSNSRSEMNVSTLELGDSALYLCASSTAGVDTEAFFGQGTRLTVV.

This clone was picked up one time. V gene TRBV2 combines with J gene TRBJ2-5; D possibly corresponds to TRBD1 (5 bases). Trimming cost V 6 bases and J 4 bases, with 9 bases left between them. In germline, CDR1 is SNHLY, CDR2 FYNNEI. The CDR3 is 12 residues long. CDR3: CASSAGRETQYF. In DNA form, the CDR3 reads TGTGCCAGCAGCGCAGGGCGAGAGACCCAGTACTTC.

This sequence joins TRBV15 and TRBJ1-2, with D tentatively TRBD1 (6 bases). Looked up from germline, CDR1 is LNHNV and CDR2 is YYDKDF (reference sequence). V lost 1 base, J lost 6 bases, and 12 bases lay in between. CDR3 length: 14 amino acids. Written as DNA, the CDR3 is TGTGCCACCAGCAGAGGGACAGCCGGGGATGGCTACACCTTC. Translation: CATSRGTAGDGYTF.

This rearrangement joins TRBV30 to TRBJ1-5, with D perhaps matching TRBD1 (5 bases). V lost 0 bases and J lost 2, with 11 bases in between. The length of the CDR3 is 15 residues. The germline CDR1 and CDR2 sequences are GTSNPN and SVGIG (reference sequence). DNA for the CDR3: TGTGCCTGGAGTGTTCGGCAGGGTGGCAATCAGCCCCAGCATTTT. Amino acids: CAWSVRQGGNQPQHF.

This chain connects TRBV30 to TRBJ1-2; 7 nucleotides align to TRBD1. Germline CDR1 GTSNPN, CDR2 SVGIG (reference sequence). This CDR3 comprises 15 residues. With V trimmed by 0 bases and J by 6 bases, 10 bases remained unmatched. The DNA of the CDR3 is TGTGCCTGGAGTGTTCGACAGGGAGAGATGAATGGCTACACCTTC. It translates to CAWSVRQGEMNGYTF.

This clone appeared once. This rearrangement joins TRBV6-5 to TRBJ1-5, with D uncertain. The V end lost 6 bases, the J end lost 2 bases, and 14 bases lay between the germline ends. CDR1 is MNHEY and CDR2 is SVGAGI in the germline V gene. The CDR3 is 15 amino acids. CDR3 loop: CASRKRRDGNQPQHF. In nucleotides, the CDR3 is TGTGCCAGCAGAAAACGGAGGGATGGCAATCAGCCCCAGCATTTT.

This clone was detected only a few times. Different DNA sequences within this sample yield the same CDR3. The chain recombines TRBV6-5 with TRBJ2-1; 8 bases agree with TRBD1. The CDR3 loop spans 15 amino acids. Looked up from germline, CDR1 is MNHEY and CDR2 is SVGAGI. The junction had 6 bases not matched to a gene; V was cut back by 6 bases and J by 2 bases. CDR3 bases: TGTGCCAGCAGCTCGGGACAGGTGCCCTACAATGAGCAGTTCTTC. Protein sequence: CASSSGQVPYNEQFF.

V gene TRBV28 combines with J gene TRBJ1-4; D uncertain. CDR3 length: 14 amino acids. Deletions cut 8 bases from V and 7 bases from J, with 17 bases between. CDR1 and CDR2 from the germline V gene are MDHEN and SYDVKM. Written as DNA, the CDR3 is TGTGCCAGCCTCGACCCGACGAGAAGTGAAAAACTGTTTTTT. Translating gives CASLDPTRSEKLFF.

The genes are TRBV6-5 and TRBJ2-1, with D possibly TRBD1 on 6 matching bases. This CDR3 comprises 13 residues. Germline V lookup: CDR1 MNHEY, CDR2 SVGAGI. Between the trimmed V and J ends, which lost 6 bases and 8 bases, there was a span of 14 bases. This chain's CDR3 is CASSRKQGDEQFF. CDR3 in DNA: TGTGCCAGCAGCCGAAAACAGGGTGATGAGCAGTTCTTC.

CDR3 coding DNA: TGTGCCAGCAGCTTCGAGGGTCGAGAGACCCAGTACTTC. It translates to CASSFEGRETQYF. The gene calls are TRBV11-2 and TRBJ2-5, with D perhaps matching TRBD2 (5 bases). V was clipped by 3 bases and J by 4 bases, with 9 bases between them. Germline-derived CDR1 and CDR2 are SGHAT and FQNNGV. The CDR3 length is 13 residues.

In this sample, this clone turned up once. The chain recombines TRBV30 with TRBJ1-4; TRBD1 matches at 8 bases. The CDR3 length is 14 residues. CDR1 and CDR2 from the germline V gene are GTSNPN and SVGIG (reference sequence). J was trimmed by 2 bases and V by 4 bases; bases with no gene match: 3. CDR3 residues: CAWTRQGTNEKLFF. CDR3 coding DNA: TGTGCCTGGACCCGACAGGGGACTAATGAAAAACTGTTTTTT. The full variable domain, with the rest looked up from reference TRBV30 and TRBJ1-4, is SQTIHQWPATLVQPVGSPLSLECTVEGTSNPNLYWYRQAAGRGLQLLFYSVGIGQISSEVPQNLSASRPQDRQFILSSKKLLLSDSGFYLCAWTRQGTNEKLFFGSGTQLSVL.